This is a list of T cell receptor beta chains from one sample in a study of blood T cell repertoires in COVID-19. Method: immunoSEQ multiplex PCR; TCRdb's copy keeps in-frame clones and lacks some. The sample has 250,000 to 350,000 clones, around 84% seen once. Sequencing was performed on peripheral blood. The receptor source for this set is a human donor with COVID-19, enrolled during active disease. The donor label of this sample is uncertain. Both conserved end residues are part of each CDR3. Each record gives: V gene, J gene, D gene, clone size, CDR3 protein, CDR3 DNA. A D gene is named only where the DNA matches it firmly. Only some rows state a clone size, as once, few, many or a class for expanded clones.

V gene: TRBV15
J gene: TRBJ1-1
D gene: -
clone size: -
CDR3 protein: CATSRDRGVDTEAFF
CDR3 DNA: TGTGCCACCAGCAGAGATCGAGGTGTCGATACTGAAGCTTTCTTT

V gene: TRBV24-1
J gene: TRBJ2-7
D gene: -
clone size: -
CDR3 protein: CATSDVTGPSSYEQYF
CDR3 DNA: TGTGCCACCAGTGATGTGACAGGTCCAAGCTCCTACGAGCAGTACTTC

V gene: TRBV6-1
J gene: TRBJ1-2
D gene: -
clone size: once
CDR3 protein: CASSESALEGYTF
CDR3 DNA: TGTGCCAGCAGTGAGTCAGCCCTGGAGGGCTACACCTTC

V gene: TRBV5-1
J gene: TRBJ1-2
D gene: -
clone size: -
CDR3 protein: CASSPGTNYGYTF
CDR3 DNA: TGCGCCAGCAGCCCCGGGACTAACTATGGCTACACCTTC

V gene: TRBV28
J gene: TRBJ1-5
D gene: -
clone size: -
CDR3 protein: CASSISNQPQHF
CDR3 DNA: TGTGCCAGCAGCATTAGCAATCAGCCCCAGCATTTT

V gene: TRBV4-1
J gene: TRBJ1-2
D gene: -
clone size: once
CDR3 protein: CASSQTGYGYTF
CDR3 DNA: TGCGCCAGCAGCCAAACAGGGTATGGCTACACCTTC

V gene: TRBV28
J gene: TRBJ1-1
D gene: TRBD1
clone size: -
CDR3 protein: CASSRPGTGANTEAFF
CDR3 DNA: TGTGCCAGCAGTCGACCCGGGACAGGCGCTAACACTGAAGCTTTCTTT

V gene: TRBV5-1
J gene: TRBJ2-5
D gene: -
clone size: -
CDR3 protein: CASSFSSGVGETQYF
CDR3 DNA: TGCGCCAGCAGCTTCTCGTCGGGAGTAGGGGAGACCCAGTACTTC

V gene: TRBV18
J gene: TRBJ1-6
D gene: -
clone size: -
CDR3 protein: CASSPRTYTGDNSPLHF
CDR3 DNA: TGTGCCAGCTCACCAAGAACTTATACGGGGGATAATTCACCCCTCCACTTT

V gene: TRBV10-2
J gene: TRBJ1-1
D gene: TRBD1
clone size: -
CDR3 protein: CASSAGGRNTEAFF
CDR3 DNA: TGCGCCAGCAGTGCAGGGGGCCGGAACACTGAAGCTTTCTTT

V gene: TRBV2
J gene: TRBJ1-4
D gene: -
clone size: -
CDR3 protein: CASSSRKTAWEKLFF
CDR3 DNA: TGTGCCAGCAGTTCAAGGAAGACAGCGTGGGAAAAACTGTTTTTT

V gene: TRBV11-2
J gene: TRBJ1-4
D gene: TRBD1
clone size: -
CDR3 protein: CASSLEGQNNEKLFF
CDR3 DNA: TGTGCCAGCAGCTTAGAGGGACAGAACAATGAAAAACTGTTTTTT

V gene: TRBV3-1/TRBV3-2
J gene: TRBJ1-2
D gene: -
clone size: -
CDR3 protein: CASSQGLEGRDGYTF
CDR3 DNA: TGTGCCAGCAGCCAAGGGTTGGAGGGGCGCGATGGCTACACCTTC

V gene: TRBV4-1
J gene: TRBJ2-5
D gene: TRBD2
clone size: -
CDR3 protein: CASSQDRVAGGYQETQYF
CDR3 DNA: TGCGCCAGCAGCCAAGATCGAGTAGCGGGAGGGTACCAAGAGACCCAGTACTTC

V gene: TRBV12-3/TRBV12-4
J gene: TRBJ2-7
D gene: -
clone size: -
CDR3 protein: CASSLTGEQYF
CDR3 DNA: TGTGCCAGCAGTCTTACGGGGGAGCAGTACTTC

V gene: TRBV4-1
J gene: TRBJ1-1
D gene: -
clone size: -
CDR3 protein: CASSQDRDTEAFF
CDR3 DNA: TGCGCCAGCAGCCAAGACAGGGACACTGAAGCTTTCTTT